The 18 T cell receptor beta chains listed next were all sequenced from one sample in a study of cytomegalovirus exposure and HLA in healthy donors. The PCR used 60 Vbeta and 13 Jbeta primers. Profiling relied on immunoSEQ multiplex PCR, and the TCRdb table lists in-frame clones only, not all of them. The repertoire holds over 150,000 clones, with around 83% as singletons. Sequenced material: PBMCs. The receptors come from a man younger than 45 in good health and CMV-seropositive.

The CDR3 nucleotides are TGTGCCAGCAGTGAGGGAGGCTACTACAATGAGCAGTTCTTC. Protein sequence: CASSEGGYYNEQFF. This sequence joins TRBV25-1 and TRBJ2-1; D may be TRBD2 (6 bases). The length of the CDR3 is 14 residues. CDR1 MGHDK and CDR2 SYGVNS come from the germline V gene. V dropped 3 bases and J dropped 3 bases, with 9 bases sitting between them.

Note on this clone: A read error may account for a junction end that differs from germline. The V and J genes are TRBV11-2 and TRBJ2-1; D might be TRBD2 (5 bases). This CDR3 spans 11 amino acids. Per the germline V gene, CDR1 is SGHAT and CDR2 is FQNNGV. The CDR3 DNA sequence: TGTGCCAGCAGCTCCCTTAGGACTCGAATCTTC. Its protein product is CASSSLRTRIF.

This chain links TRBV27 with TRBJ2-6; tentatively, D is TRBD2 (5 bases). Germline assignment: CDR1 MNHEY and CDR2 SMNVEV (reference sequence). The CDR3 loop spans 17 amino acids. V dropped 0 bases and J dropped 2 bases, with 11 bases sitting between them. CDR3 in amino acids: CASSLSSLAAGANVLTF. The CDR3 DNA reads as TGTGCCAGCAGTTTATCGTCCCTAGCAGCTGGGGCCAACGTCCTGACTTTC.

The V and J genes are TRBV7-9 and TRBJ2-3; 8 nucleotides match TRBD1. CDR1 is SEHNR and CDR2 is FQNEAQ in the germline V gene (reference sequence). With 1 base clipped from V and 6 bases from J, the junction kept 6 bases outside the gene matches. This CDR3 spans 15 amino acids. This chain's CDR3 is CASSLGRTGLDTQYF. Written as DNA, the CDR3 is TGTGCCAGCAGCTTAGGCCGGACAGGGTTGGATACGCAGTATTTT. The variable domain in full, completed from reference TRBV7-9 and TRBJ2-3, reads DTGVSQNPRHKITKRGQNVTFRCDPISEHNRLYWYRQTLGQGPEFLTYFQNEAQLEKSRLLSDRFSAERPKGSFSTLEIQRTEQGDSAMYLCASSLGRTGLDTQYFGPGTRLTVL.

The CDR3 DNA follows: TGCGCCAGCAGCCACGGACAGGGGGCATACGAGCAGTACTTC. Protein: CASSHGQGAYEQYF. The V and J genes are TRBV4-1 and TRBJ2-7; 11 bases are shared with TRBD1. The CDR3 is made up of 14 amino acids. V gave up 3 bases and J gave up 4 bases; unmatched junction bases: 2. Germline V CDR1 and CDR2: MGHRA, YSYEKL.

V is TRBV5-4 and J is TRBJ1-4; TRBD1 might be the D (6 bases). CDR3 length equals 15 residues. The V end was cut by 4 bases, the J end by 7 bases, with 17 bases between. Germline V gene data show CDR1 as SGHNT and CDR2 as YYREEE (reference sequence). The CDR3 reads CASSTWGRGSEKLFF. The DNA of the CDR3 is TGTGCCAGCAGCACGTGGGGCAGGGGTTCTGAAAAACTGTTTTTT.

This chain uses TRBV29-1 with TRBJ2-2, with 7 bases lining up with TRBD2. Trimming took 4 bases from V and 5 from J; bases not matched to a gene: 7. From germline, CDR1 is SQVTM and CDR2 ANQGSEA. This CDR3 region has 14 residues. The CDR3 protein is CSVASRAGTGELFF. DNA for the CDR3: TGCAGCGTTGCTAGCAGAGCGGGGACCGGGGAGCTGTTTTTT.

This clone turned up a few times. Other nucleotide sequences in the sample specify the same CDR3. This rearrangement joins TRBV6-1 to TRBJ1-5, with D possibly matching TRBD1 (5 bases). The CDR3 is made up of 15 amino acids. The V and J ends lost 2 bases and 0 bases respectively, with 8 bases between them. In germline, CDR1 is MNHNS, CDR2 SASEGT. The CDR3 is CASSEFGGSNQPQHF. The CDR3 nucleotides are TGTGCCAGCAGTGAATTCGGGGGTAGCAATCAGCCCCAGCATTTT.

This clone was detected only once. The chain joins TRBV11-2 to TRBJ2-2; 10 positions match TRBD2. The germline V gene encodes CDR1 SGHAT and CDR2 FQNNGV. The CDR3 contains 18 residues. V shed 1 base, J shed 7 bases, and the junction held 12 bases outside the gene matches. This chain's CDR3 is CASSLGQWVAGGGGELFF. DNA for the CDR3: TGTGCCAGCAGCTTAGGCCAGTGGGTAGCGGGAGGCGGCGGGGAGCTGTTTTTT.

V usage is TRBV19 and J usage is TRBJ2-3; 11 bases agree with TRBD2. The length of the CDR3 is 15 residues. Unmatched junction bases numbered 5, after V lost 9 bases and J lost 0 bases. The germline V gene encodes CDR1 LNHDA and CDR2 SQIVND (reference sequence). DNA of the CDR3: TGTGCCAGCAGGGGACTAGCGGCTAGCACAGATACGCAGTATTTT. Protein: CASRGLAASTDTQYF. The whole variable domain, remainder taken from reference TRBV19 and TRBJ2-3, is DGGITQSPKYLFRKEGQNVTLSCEQNLNHDAMYWYRQDPGQGLRLIYYSQIVNDFQKGDIAEGYSVSREKKESFPLTVTSAQKNPTAFYLCASRGLAASTDTQYFGPGTRLTVL.

As DNA, the CDR3 is TGTGCCATCAGTGAAAATATGAACACTGAAGCTTTCTTT. Its translation: CAISENMNTEAFF. The rearrangement links TRBV10-3 to TRBJ1-1, with D unresolved. Germline V gene data show CDR1 as ENHRY and CDR2 as SYGVKD. Trimming removed 3 bases at V and 0 bases at J, with 5 bases between. The CDR3 extends over 13 amino acids.

The chain carries TRBV18 and TRBJ2-2; no definite D call. The CDR3 has 15 amino acids. V was trimmed by 4 bases and J by 0 bases, leaving 9 bases between them. The germline gives CDR1 KGHSH, CDR2 LQKENI. The chain's CDR3 is CASSLTPSNTGELFF. CDR3 coding DNA: TGTGCCAGCTCACTCACACCTTCGAACACCGGGGAGCTGTTTTTT.

This chain joins TRBV27 and TRBJ2-1; 11 bases align to TRBD2. The ends lost 3 bases at V and 5 bases at J; junction bases unmatched: 3. This CDR3 has 15 residues. Germline V gene lookup returns CDR1 MNHEY and CDR2 SMNVEV (reference sequence). CDR3 DNA sequence: TGTGCCAGCAGTTTTGTACTAGCGGGGGACAATGAGCAGTTCTTC. Protein sequence: CASSFVLAGDNEQFF.

The J gene is TRBJ1-4, the V gene TRBV6-4; possible D gene TRBD1, 5 bases. The ends were cut back, 4 bases at V and 8 bases at J, with 14 bases in the middle. This CDR3 spans 14 amino acids. Germline loops: CDR1 MRHNA, CDR2 SNTAGT. DNA for the CDR3: TGTGCCAGCAGTGCCGGGACGGGAGGCGAAAAACTGTTTTTT. It yields the protein CASSAGTGGEKLFF.

The rearrangement joins TRBV7-9 to TRBJ2-1, with 12 bases lining up with TRBD2. The CDR3 is 16 residues long. The V segment lost 0 bases and the J segment 10 bases; nucleotides outside the gene matches: 7. Germline V CDR1 and CDR2: SEHNR, FQNEAQ (reference sequence). The CDR3 spells CASSLAWTSGTQEQFF. The CDR3 nucleotides read TGTGCCAGCAGCTTAGCCTGGACTAGCGGGACTCAGGAGCAGTTCTTC.

In this sample, this clone turned up once. The rearrangement links TRBV15 to TRBJ2-1, with 12 bases lining up with TRBD2. With V trimmed by 3 bases and J by 7 bases, 10 bases remained unmatched. CDR3 size: 17 residues. The germline V gene has CDR1 LNHNV and CDR2 YYDKDF (reference sequence). DNA for the CDR3: TGTGCCACCAGCAGTCCCGGACTAGCGGGAACGAGGAATGAGCAGTTCTTC. Translation gives CATSSPGLAGTRNEQFF.

CDR3 nucleotides: TGCGCCAGCAGCCAAGAGGTCCCTAGCGGGACTACAGATACGCAGTATTTT. It yields the protein CASSQEVPSGTTDTQYF. The chain has TRBV4-3 and TRBJ2-3, with 9 nucleotides matching TRBD2. With 0 bases clipped from V and 3 bases from J, the junction kept 7 bases outside the gene matches. Germline values: CDR1 LGHNA, CDR2 YSLEER. The CDR3 length is 17 residues.

The chain employs TRBV6-1 and TRBJ2-7; perhaps TRBD2 as D (6 bases). The CDR3 is 14 residues long. Per germline, CDR1 MNHNS and CDR2 SASEGT. Trimming took 1 base from V and 4 from J, leaving 11 bases between them. CDR3 bases: TGTGCCAGCAGTGAAGGCGGAGGGAATTACGAGCAGTACGTC. It translates to CASSEGGGNYEQYV.